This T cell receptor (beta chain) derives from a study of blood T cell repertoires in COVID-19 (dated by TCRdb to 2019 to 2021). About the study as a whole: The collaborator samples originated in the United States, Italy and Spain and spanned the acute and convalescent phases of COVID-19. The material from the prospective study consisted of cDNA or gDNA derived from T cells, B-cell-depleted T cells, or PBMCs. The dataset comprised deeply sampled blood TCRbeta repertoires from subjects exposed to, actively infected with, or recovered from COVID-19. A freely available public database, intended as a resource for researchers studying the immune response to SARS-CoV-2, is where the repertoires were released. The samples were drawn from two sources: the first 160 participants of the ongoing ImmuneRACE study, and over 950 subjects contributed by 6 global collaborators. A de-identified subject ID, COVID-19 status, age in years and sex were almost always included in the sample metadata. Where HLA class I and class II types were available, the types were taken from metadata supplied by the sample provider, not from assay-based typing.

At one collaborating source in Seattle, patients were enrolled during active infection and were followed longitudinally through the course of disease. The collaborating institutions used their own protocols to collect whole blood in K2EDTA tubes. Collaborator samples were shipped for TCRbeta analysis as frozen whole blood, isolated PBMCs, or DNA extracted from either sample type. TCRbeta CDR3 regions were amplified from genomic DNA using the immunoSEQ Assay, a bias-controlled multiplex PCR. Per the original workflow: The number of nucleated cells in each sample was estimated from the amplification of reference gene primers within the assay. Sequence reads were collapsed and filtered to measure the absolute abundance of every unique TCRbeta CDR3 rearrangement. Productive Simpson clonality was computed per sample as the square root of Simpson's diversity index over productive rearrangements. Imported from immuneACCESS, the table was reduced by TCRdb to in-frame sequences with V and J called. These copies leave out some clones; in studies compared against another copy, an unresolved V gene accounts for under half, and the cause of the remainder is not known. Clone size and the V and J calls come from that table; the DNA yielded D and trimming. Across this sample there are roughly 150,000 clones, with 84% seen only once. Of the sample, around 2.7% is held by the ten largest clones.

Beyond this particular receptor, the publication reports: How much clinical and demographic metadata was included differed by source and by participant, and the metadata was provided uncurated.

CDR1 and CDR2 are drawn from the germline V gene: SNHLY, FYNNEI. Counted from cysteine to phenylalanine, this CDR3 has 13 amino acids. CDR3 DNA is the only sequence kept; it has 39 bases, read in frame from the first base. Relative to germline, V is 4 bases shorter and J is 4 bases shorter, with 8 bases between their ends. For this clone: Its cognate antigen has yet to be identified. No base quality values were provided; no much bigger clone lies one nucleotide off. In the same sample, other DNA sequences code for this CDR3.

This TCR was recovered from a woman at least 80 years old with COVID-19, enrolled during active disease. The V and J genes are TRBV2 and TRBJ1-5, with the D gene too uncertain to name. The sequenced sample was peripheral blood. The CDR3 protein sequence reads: CASSGTGNQPQHF. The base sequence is TGTGCCAGCAGTGGGACGGGAAATCAGCCCCAGCATTTT.